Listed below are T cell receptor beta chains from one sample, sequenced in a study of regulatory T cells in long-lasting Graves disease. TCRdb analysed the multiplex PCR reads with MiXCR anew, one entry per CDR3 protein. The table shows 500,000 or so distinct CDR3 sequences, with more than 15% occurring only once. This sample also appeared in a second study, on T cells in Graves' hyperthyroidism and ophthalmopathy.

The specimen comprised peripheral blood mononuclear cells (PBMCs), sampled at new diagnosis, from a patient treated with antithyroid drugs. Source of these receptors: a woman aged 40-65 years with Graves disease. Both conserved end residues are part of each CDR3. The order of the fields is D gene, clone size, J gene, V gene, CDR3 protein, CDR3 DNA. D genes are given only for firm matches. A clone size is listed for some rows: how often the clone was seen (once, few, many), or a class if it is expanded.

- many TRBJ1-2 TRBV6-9 CASSYGGSYGYTF TGTGCCAGCAGTTACGGAGGGTCCTATGGCTACACCTTC
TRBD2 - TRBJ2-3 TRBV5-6 CASSGIAGATDTQYF TGTGCCAGCAGCGGGATAGCGGGGGCCACAGATACGCAGTATTTT
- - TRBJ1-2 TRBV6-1 CASSEQAEFLFNYGYTF TGTGCCAGCAGTGAACAGGCCGAGTTCCTGTTTAACTATGGCTACACCTTC
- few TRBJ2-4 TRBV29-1 CSVRSRGAKNIQYF TGCAGCGTGCGTTCCCGAGGAGCCAAAAACATTCAGTACTTC
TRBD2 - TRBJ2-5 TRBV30 CAGLLGGRLRETQYF TGTGCCGGACTACTCGGGGGGAGGCTAAGGGAGACCCAGTACTTC
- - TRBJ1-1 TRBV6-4 CASSASGITEAFF TGTGCCAGCAGTGCGTCCGGGATCACTGAAGCTTTCTTT
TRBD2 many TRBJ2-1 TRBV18 CASSPRLAEAYNEQFF TGTGCCAGCTCACCAAGGCTAGCGGAAGCCTACAATGAGCAGTTCTTC
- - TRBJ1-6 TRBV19 CASSMRRENSPLHF TGTGCCAGTAGTATGCGGCGGGAGAATTCACCCCTCCACTTT
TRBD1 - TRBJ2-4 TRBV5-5 CASSAGQGSYIQYF TGTGCCAGCAGCGCGGGACAGGGAAGTTACATTCAGTACTTC
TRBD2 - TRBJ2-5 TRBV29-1 CSVEQLATSRETQYF TGCAGCGTAGAACAACTAGCGACCAGCCGAGAGACCCAGTACTTC
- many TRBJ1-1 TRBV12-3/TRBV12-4 CASRPDSGMNTEAFF TGTGCCAGCAGACCCGACAGCGGGATGAACACTGAAGCTTTCTTT
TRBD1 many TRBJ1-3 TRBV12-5 CASGYGTGAGNTIYF TGTGCTAGTGGCTATGGGACAGGGGCAGGAAACACCATATATTTT
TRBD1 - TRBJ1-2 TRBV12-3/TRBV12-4 CASSFRDRAPLGYTF TGTGCCAGCAGTTTCCGGGACAGGGCTCCCCTAGGCTACACCTTC
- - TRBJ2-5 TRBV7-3 CASSGAGSEQYF TGTGCCAGCAGCGGGGCCGGGAGTGAGCAGTACTTC
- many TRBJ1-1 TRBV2 CASRVITGAALNTEAFF TGTGCCAGCAGAGTTATCACAGGAGCCGCTTTGAATACTGAAGCTTTCTTT
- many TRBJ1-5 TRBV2 CASRTGLFSNQPQHF TGTGCCAGCAGAACCGGACTGTTTAGCAATCAGCCCCAGCATTTT
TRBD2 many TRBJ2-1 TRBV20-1 CSARSGTSGGGEQFF TGCAGTGCTAGATCAGGGACTAGCGGGGGGGGGGAGCAGTTCTTC
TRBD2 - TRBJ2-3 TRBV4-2 CASSQEGLAGGSDTQYF TGTGCCAGCAGCCAAGAAGGACTAGCGGGGGGATCAGATACGCAGTATTTT
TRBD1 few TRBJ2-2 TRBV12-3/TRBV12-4 CASKPPRWGQGTGELFF TGTGCCAGCAAGCCCCCGAGATGGGGACAGGGCACCGGGGAGCTGTTTTTT
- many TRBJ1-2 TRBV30 CAWSRGGGYTF TGTGCCTGGAGTAGGGGAGGAGGCTACACCTTC
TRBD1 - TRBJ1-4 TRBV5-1 CASSLAQGAVEKLFF TGCGCCAGCAGCTTGGCGCAGGGGGCAGTGGAAAAACTGTTTTTT
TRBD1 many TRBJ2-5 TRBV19 CASSAGTGVTETQYF TGTGCCAGTAGTGCCGGGACAGGGGTTACGGAGACCCAGTACTTC
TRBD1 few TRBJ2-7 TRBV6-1 CALQTGYYEQYF TGTGCCTTACAGACAGGGTATTACGAGCAGTACTTC
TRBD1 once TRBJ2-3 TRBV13 CASSFQGVSTDTQYF TGTGCCAGCAGCTTCCAGGGGGTTAGCACAGATACGCAGTATTTT
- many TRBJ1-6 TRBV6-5 CASSYSGTVNSPLHF TGTGCCAGCAGTTACTCGGGGACCGTGAATTCACCCCTCCACTTT
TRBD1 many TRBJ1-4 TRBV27 CASSTRQGFGTNEKLFF TGTGCCAGCAGTACCCGACAGGGGTTCGGAACTAATGAAAAACTGTTTTTT
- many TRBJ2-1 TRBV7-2 CASSLGLAPGDEQFF TGTGCCAGCAGCTTAGGTCTAGCGCCCGGGGATGAGCAGTTCTTC
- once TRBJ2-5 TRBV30 CAWSPSVEETRYF TGTGCCTGGAGTCCTAGCGTAGAAGAGACCCGGTACTTC
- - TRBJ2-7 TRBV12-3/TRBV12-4 CASSRPGGTYEQYF TGTGCCAGCAGCCGGCCCGGGGGAACCTACGAGCAGTACTTC
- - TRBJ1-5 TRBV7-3 CASSLFGRAGGNQPQHF TGTGCCAGCAGCTTATTTGGTAGGGCAGGAGGCAATCAGCCCCAGCATTTT
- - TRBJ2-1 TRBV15 CATSRDPGSPPYNEQFF TGTGCCACCAGCAGAGATCCGGGCAGTCCCCCCTACAATGAGCAGTTCTTC
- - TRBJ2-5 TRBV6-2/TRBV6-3 CASGRWQETQYF TGTGCCAGCGGCCGGTGGCAAGAGACCCAGTACTTC
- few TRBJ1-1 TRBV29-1 CSVPGGGTEAFF TGCAGCGTACCCGGGGGGGGAACTGAAGCTTTCTTT
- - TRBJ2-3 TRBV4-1 CASGGGAVDTQYF TGCGCCAGCGGAGGGGGGGCTGTAGATACGCAGTATTTT
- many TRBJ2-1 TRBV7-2 CASSLPPGNEQFF TGTGCCAGCAGCTTACCCCCCGGGAATGAGCAGTTCTTC